This section outlines one TCR beta chain sequence together with its context. Unique molecular identifiers were used in preparing the TCRbeta library. TCRdb ran MiXCR on the PCR reads and lists one entry per CDR3 protein. The data contain over 550,000 distinct CDR3 sequences, 10% of them singletons. The entry originates in a study of T-cell reconstitution after alpha-beta-depleted transplantation in children. The sample consisted of PBMCs from the stem cell graft donor, taken from the stem cell graft. The sequence derives from a human donor who donated a stem cell graft to a child with acute myeloid leukemia.

The CDR3 coding sequence is TGTGCCAGCAGCTTAGCGATGGGGCGGTTCCCTTCCAATGAGCAGTTCTTC. It is translated as CASSLAMGRFPSNEQFF. J is TRBJ2-1 and V is TRBV7-2; TRBD1 is a possible D gene (5 bases). In germline, CDR1 is SGHTA, CDR2 FQGNSA. The CDR3 is 17 residues long. Trimming took off 0 bases at V and 6 bases at J, with 18 bases between the two ends.